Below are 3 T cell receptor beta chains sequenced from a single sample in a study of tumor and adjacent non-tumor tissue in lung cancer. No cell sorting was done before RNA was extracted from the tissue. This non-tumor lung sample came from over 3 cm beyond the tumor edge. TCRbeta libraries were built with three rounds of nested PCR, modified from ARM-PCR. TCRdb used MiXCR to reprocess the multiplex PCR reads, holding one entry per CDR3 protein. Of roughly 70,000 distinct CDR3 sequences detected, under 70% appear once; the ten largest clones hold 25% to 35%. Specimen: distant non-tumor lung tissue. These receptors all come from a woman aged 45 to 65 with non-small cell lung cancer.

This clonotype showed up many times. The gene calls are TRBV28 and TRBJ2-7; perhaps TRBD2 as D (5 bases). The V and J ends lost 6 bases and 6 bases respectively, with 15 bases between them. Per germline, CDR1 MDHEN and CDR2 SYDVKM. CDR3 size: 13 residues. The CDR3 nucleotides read TGTGCCAGCAGGACTGGGGTAGCGAGCGAGCAGTACTTC. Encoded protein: CASRTGVASEQYF.

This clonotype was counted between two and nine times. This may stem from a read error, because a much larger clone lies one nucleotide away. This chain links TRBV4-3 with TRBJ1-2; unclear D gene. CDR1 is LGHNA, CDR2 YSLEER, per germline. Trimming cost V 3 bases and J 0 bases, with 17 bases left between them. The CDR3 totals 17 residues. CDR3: CASSQKLGPQTNYGYTF. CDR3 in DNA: TGCGCCAGCAGCCAGAAATTAGGACCTCAGACTAACTATGGCTACACCTTC.

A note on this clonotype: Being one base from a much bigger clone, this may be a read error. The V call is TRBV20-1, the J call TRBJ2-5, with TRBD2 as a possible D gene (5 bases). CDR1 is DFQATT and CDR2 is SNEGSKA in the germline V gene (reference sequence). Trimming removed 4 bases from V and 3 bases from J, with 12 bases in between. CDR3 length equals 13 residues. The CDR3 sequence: CSAKAAGKETQYF. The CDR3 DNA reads TGCAGTGCTAAGGCTGCGGGTAAAGAGACCCAGTACTTC.